The 11 T cell receptor beta chains presented below share a single source sample, sequenced in a study of blood T cell repertoires in COVID-19. Method: immunoSEQ multiplex PCR; TCRdb's copy keeps in-frame clones and lacks some. The sample lists about 64,000 clones, approximately 86% occurring once. Sequencing used peripheral blood. The source of these receptors is a man in his forties or fifties with acute or convalescent COVID-19.

This chain connects TRBV12-3 or TRBV12-4 to TRBJ1-1, with unresolved D. Trimming stripped 2 bases from V and 1 base from J, with 5 bases between. The CDR3 is made up of 13 amino acids. Here the CDR3 reads CASSLSWNTEAFF. Here the CDR3 DNA reads TGTGCCAGCAGTTTATCTTGGAACACTGAAGCTTTCTTT.

This clone was observed once. V is TRBV2 and J is TRBJ2-7; weak D call: TRBD1 (5 bases). The CDR3 contains 11 residues. Between the trimmed V and J ends, which lost 6 bases and 2 bases, there was a span of 5 bases. Germline-derived CDR1 and CDR2 are SNHLY and FYNNEI. CDR3 nucleotides: TGTGCCAGCAGAGGGGCCTACGAGCAGTACTTC. Its translation: CASRGAYEQYF.

A few counts support this clone. This chain connects TRBV30 to TRBJ1-1, with D possibly being TRBD1 (6 bases). The CDR3 spans 13 residues. Trimming pared 6 bases from V and 5 bases from J, leaving 16 bases between. The germline V gene has CDR1 GTSNPN and CDR2 SVGIG (reference sequence). The chain's CDR3 is CACREGGRTEAFF. DNA for the CDR3: TGTGCCTGCAGGGAGGGGGGGCGTACTGAAGCTTTCTTT.

DNA for the CDR3: TGCGCCAGCAGCCACCCCGCCCCAGCGGGGGATAGCTCTGGGGCCAACGTCCTGACTTTC. Its protein product is CASSHPAPAGDSSGANVLTF. The V and J genes are TRBV4-1 and TRBJ2-6; 8 positions agree with TRBD2. Germline V CDR1 and CDR2: MGHRA, YSYEKL. The CDR3 totals 20 residues. The J segment lost 0 bases and the V segment lost 3 bases, leaving 13 bases of the junction unmatched.

The chain combines TRBV2 with TRBJ1-2; the D gene is possibly TRBD1 (6 bases). V shed 6 bases and J shed 8 bases, with 13 bases lying between them. The CDR3 is made up of 12 amino acids. Germline CDR1 is SNHLY and CDR2 is FYNNEI. The CDR3 region has the DNA TGTGCCAGCAGGCAGGGGCAAGGGGGCTACACCTTC. This gives the protein CASRQGQGGYTF.

This clone appeared once. This chain joins TRBV7-2 and TRBJ2-7, with D possibly matching TRBD1 (6 bases). Germline V gene data show CDR1 as SGHTA and CDR2 as FQGNSA. The CDR3 has 16 residues. Trimming stripped 4 bases from V and 2 bases from J, with 18 bases between. CDR3 sequence: CASSSSPTRGTYEQYF. For the CDR3, the DNA is TGTGCCAGCAGCTCCTCGCCTACTAGGGGGACCTACGAGCAGTACTTC. Filled out from reference TRBV7-2 and TRBJ2-7, the complete variable domain reads GAGVSQSPSNKVTEKGKDVELRCDPISGHTALYWYRQSLGQGLEFLIYFQGNSAPDKSGLPSDRFSAERTGGSVSTLTIQRTQQEDSAVYLCASSSSPTRGTYEQYFGPGTRLTVT.

This clone was seen many times. The gene calls are TRBV6-5 and TRBJ1-2, with a weak D call TRBD1 (6 bases). The V and J ends lost 8 bases and 0 bases respectively, with 7 bases between them. The CDR3 loop spans 12 amino acids. The germline V gene encodes CDR1 MNHEY and CDR2 SVGAGI. The CDR3 sequence is CASGTTNYGYTF. CDR3 sequence (DNA): TGTGCCAGCGGGACAACTAACTATGGCTACACCTTC.

This clone was seen just once. This chain joins TRBV3-1 (or the pseudogene TRBV3-2) and TRBJ2-3, with 8 bases identical to TRBD2. Germline V CDR1 and CDR2: LGHDT, YNNKEL (reference sequence). The CDR3 has 14 residues. V shed 1 base, J shed 7 bases, and the junction held 4 bases outside the gene matches. The CDR3 reads CASSQAGGPNTQYF. The DNA of the CDR3 is TGTGCCAGCAGCCAAGCGGGGGGGCCAAATACGCAGTATTTT.

The chain uses TRBV15 and TRBJ2-1; 7 bases are a match to TRBD2. CDR3 length: 17 residues. V trimming: 0 bases; J trimming: 3 bases; junction bases outside the gene matches: 8. CDR1 and CDR2 from the germline V gene are LNHNV and YYDKDF (reference sequence). The CDR3 coding sequence is TGTGCCACCAGCAGAGAGGCGCCGGGGGGATACTACAATGAGCAGTTCTTC. It is translated as CATSREAPGGYYNEQFF.

The V gene is TRBV6-5, the J gene TRBJ1-1; no clear D gene. This CDR3 is 14 amino acids long. Per the germline V gene, CDR1 is MNHEY and CDR2 is SVGAGI. The germline V and J ends were trimmed by 5 bases and 0 bases, with 10 bases remaining between them. The CDR3, as DNA: TGTGCCAGCAGTAAGACACGCATGAACACTGAAGCTTTCTTT. Protein sequence: CASSKTRMNTEAFF.

The chain has TRBV24-1 and TRBJ2-1; perhaps TRBD1 as D (6 bases). Germline-derived CDR1 and CDR2 are KGHDR and SFDVKD. CDR3 size: 16 residues. Deletions cut 5 bases from V and 4 bases from J, with 17 bases between. CDR3 protein: CATSVVGQGPYNEQFF. The DNA of the CDR3 is TGTGCCACCAGTGTTGTTGGGCAGGGGCCTTACAATGAGCAGTTCTTC.